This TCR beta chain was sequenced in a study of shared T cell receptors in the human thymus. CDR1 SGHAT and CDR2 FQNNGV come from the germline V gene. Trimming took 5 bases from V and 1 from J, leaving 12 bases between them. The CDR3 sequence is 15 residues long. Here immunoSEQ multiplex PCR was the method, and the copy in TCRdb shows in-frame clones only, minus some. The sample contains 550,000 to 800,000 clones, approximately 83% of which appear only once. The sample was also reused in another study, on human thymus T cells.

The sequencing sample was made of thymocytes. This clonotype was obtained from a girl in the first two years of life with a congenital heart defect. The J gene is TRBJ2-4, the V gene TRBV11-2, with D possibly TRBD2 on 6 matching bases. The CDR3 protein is CASSGTPKAKNIQYF. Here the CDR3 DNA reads TGTGCCAGCAGCGGGACTCCTAAGGCCAAAAACATTCAGTACTTC.